This T cell receptor beta chain is from a study of shared clonotypes between healthy human individuals. The data were produced by immunoSEQ multiplex PCR, yet TCRdb's version contains in-frame clones alone and is incomplete. Altogether about 1.5 million clones are present, 95% to 99% being singletons, with the ten largest covering 0.4% to 0.55%. V was shortened by 0 bases and J by 0 bases, with 14 bases between the two germline ends. CDR1 and CDR2 (germline): SGHRS, YFSETQ. The CDR3 spans 17 residues. The donors, all of them Caucasian adults, lived in Nashville, Tennessee. Sequencing was carried out using naive CD4+ T cells sorted from blood. This sample's subset: CD45RA+ positively selected. V gene TRBV5-1 combines with J gene TRBJ2-3; a possible D gene is TRBD2 (7 bases). This clonotype was obtained from a man aged 25-45 years in good health. The CDR3, as DNA: TGCGCCAGCAGCTTGGTCGGCCGGGGGGCGAGCACAGATACGCAGTATTTT. Residues: CASSLVGRGASTDTQYF.